These T cell receptor beta chains were read from a single sample in a study of post-analysis software for immune sequencing data. TCRdb re-analysed the PCR reads in MiXCR, keeping a single row per CDR3 protein. The table includes under 200,000 distinct CDR3 sequences, about 34% detected once. The sequencing here drew on blood, taken after autologous hematopoietic stem cell transplantation. These receptors were taken from a girl between 10 and 17 years old with multiple sclerosis. The CDR3 runs from the conserved cysteine through the conserved F or W. Each record gives: CDR3 length, J gene, D gene, V gene, clone size, CDR3 DNA, CDR3 protein. A D gene is named only where the DNA matches it firmly. Clone size is not always given. Where it is, it says once, few, many or a class for expanded clones.

len: 16; j_gene: TRBJ2-1; d_gene: TRBD2; v_gene: TRBV7-9; abundance: few; CDR3nt: TGTGCCAGCAGCTCCCCTTCCCAAGCGGGAGTCGATGAGCAGTTCTTC; CDR3aa: CASSSPSQAGVDEQFF
len: 14; j_gene: TRBJ2-1; d_gene: NA; v_gene: TRBV5-1; abundance: few; CDR3nt: TGCGCCAGCAGCCCGGGGGCCTCTTTCAATGAGCAGTTCTTC; CDR3aa: CASSPGASFNEQFF
len: 15; j_gene: TRBJ1-6; d_gene: TRBD1; v_gene: TRBV10-3; abundance: NA; CDR3nt: TGTGCCATCAGTCACGGGACAGCGTATAATTCACCCCTCCACTTT; CDR3aa: CAISHGTAYNSPLHF
len: 16; j_gene: TRBJ2-1; d_gene: NA; v_gene: TRBV5-1; abundance: NA; CDR3nt: TGTGCCAGCAGCATATCCTCCTTGTTTCCCTACAATGAGCAGTTCTTC; CDR3aa: CASSISSLFPYNEQFF
len: 12; j_gene: TRBJ2-7; d_gene: NA; v_gene: TRBV14; abundance: NA; CDR3nt: TGTGCCAGCTCACCCGAATTCTACGAGCAGTACTTC; CDR3aa: CASSPEFYEQYF
len: 18; j_gene: TRBJ2-3; d_gene: TRBD2; v_gene: TRBV11-2; abundance: NA; CDR3nt: TGTGCCAGCAGCCAAGGTATAGCGGGAGATCAGCTGAGATATCCGCAGTATTTT; CDR3aa: CASSQGIAGDQLRYPQYF
len: 14; j_gene: TRBJ2-7; d_gene: NA; v_gene: TRBV5-1; abundance: few; CDR3nt: TGCGCCAGCAGCGGGCGTACTCCAACCTACGAGCAGTACTTC; CDR3aa: CASSGRTPTYEQYF
len: 15; j_gene: TRBJ2-3; d_gene: TRBD2; v_gene: TRBV4-3; abundance: few; CDR3nt: TGCGCCAGCAGCCAGACCGGGACTAGGGCAGATACGCAGTATTTT; CDR3aa: CASSQTGTRADTQYF
len: 13; j_gene: TRBJ1-2; d_gene: NA; v_gene: TRBV7-2; abundance: NA; CDR3nt: TGTGCCAGCAGCTCGTTCACCGGGAATGGCTACACCTTC; CDR3aa: CASSSFTGNGYTF
len: 13; j_gene: TRBJ2-7; d_gene: NA; v_gene: TRBV5-1; abundance: NA; CDR3nt: TGCGCCAGCAGCTTGGGACTAGTCTACGAGCAGTACTTC; CDR3aa: CASSLGLVYEQYF
len: 16; j_gene: TRBJ2-1; d_gene: TRBD2; v_gene: TRBV7-9; abundance: NA; CDR3nt: TGTGCCAGCAGCTCCGCCGCGGGGGTAAAGTACAATGAGCAGTTCTTC; CDR3aa: CASSSAAGVKYNEQFF
len: 16; j_gene: TRBJ2-1; d_gene: NA; v_gene: TRBV9; abundance: NA; CDR3nt: TGTGCCAGCAGCGTAGAGGGTTGGGGGCTCTACAATGAGCAGTTCTTC; CDR3aa: CASSVEGWGLYNEQFF
len: 15; j_gene: TRBJ1-1; d_gene: NA; v_gene: TRBV7-8; abundance: NA; CDR3nt: TGTGCCAGCAGCTTAGCCGGCGGGGTTGGAGCTGAAGCTTTCTTT; CDR3aa: CASSLAGGVGAEAFF
len: 17; j_gene: TRBJ2-1; d_gene: NA; v_gene: TRBV24-1; abundance: NA; CDR3nt: TGTGCCACCAGTGACCCATGGACGGGAAGCTCCTACAATGAGCAGTTCTTC; CDR3aa: CATSDPWTGSSYNEQFF
len: 13; j_gene: TRBJ2-7; d_gene: TRBD2; v_gene: TRBV27; abundance: few; CDR3nt: TGTGCCAGCAGTTTATCTTCGGGGGGGGAGCAGTACTTC; CDR3aa: CASSLSSGGEQYF
len: 15; j_gene: TRBJ2-6; d_gene: NA; v_gene: TRBV5-6; abundance: NA; CDR3nt: TGTGCCAGCAGCGTTACAGGGTCAGGGGCCAACGTCCTGACTTTC; CDR3aa: CASSVTGSGANVLTF
len: 17; j_gene: TRBJ2-7; d_gene: TRBD2; v_gene: TRBV6-2/TRBV6-3; abundance: NA; CDR3nt: TGTGCCAGCAGTTACGAGAAAACTAGCGGGAGGGCCAACGAGCAGTACTTC; CDR3aa: CASSYEKTSGRANEQYF
len: 15; j_gene: TRBJ2-7; d_gene: TRBD1; v_gene: TRBV5-1; abundance: many; CDR3nt: TGCGCCAGCAGCCCCTCCGGGACAGGGCCCTACGAGCAGTACTTC; CDR3aa: CASSPSGTGPYEQYF
len: 13; j_gene: TRBJ2-7; d_gene: NA; v_gene: TRBV6-2/TRBV6-3; abundance: many; CDR3nt: TGTGCCAGCAGCGGGACTCGACCCTACGAGCAGTACTTC; CDR3aa: CASSGTRPYEQYF
len: 17; j_gene: TRBJ2-7; d_gene: TRBD1; v_gene: TRBV6-5; abundance: few; CDR3nt: TGTGCCAGCAGTTACATACCCCCAGGGGACAGCCCCTACGAGCAGTACTTC; CDR3aa: CASSYIPPGDSPYEQYF
len: 13; j_gene: TRBJ1-1; d_gene: NA; v_gene: TRBV3-1; abundance: NA; CDR3nt: TGTGCCAGCAGCCATTCCGGGAAAACTGAAGCTTTCTTT; CDR3aa: CASSHSGKTEAFF
len: 15; j_gene: TRBJ2-7; d_gene: TRBD2; v_gene: TRBV20-1; abundance: NA; CDR3nt: TGCAGTGCTAGAGGCCCGGGTGCGGGAGTGGGCGAGCAGTACTTC; CDR3aa: CSARGPGAGVGEQYF
len: 15; j_gene: TRBJ2-7; d_gene: NA; v_gene: TRBV2; abundance: NA; CDR3nt: TGTGCCAGCAGTTCCGGGACTTCCAGCTCCTACGAGCAGTACTTC; CDR3aa: CASSSGTSSSYEQYF
len: 15; j_gene: TRBJ2-1; d_gene: TRBD2; v_gene: TRBV4-3; abundance: NA; CDR3nt: TGCGCCAGCAGCCAGGGACTAGCGGGCGCAAAGGAGCAGTTCTTC; CDR3aa: CASSQGLAGAKEQFF
len: 17; j_gene: TRBJ1-6; d_gene: NA; v_gene: TRBV6-6; abundance: NA; CDR3nt: TGTGCCAGCAGTTACAGCCTGAAGGGGCGGGGGAATTCACCCCTCCACTTT; CDR3aa: CASSYSLKGRGNSPLHF
len: 14; j_gene: TRBJ2-6; d_gene: NA; v_gene: TRBV6-5; abundance: NA; CDR3nt: TGTGCCACCGGAATAGGGACTGGGGCCAACGTCCTGACTTTC; CDR3aa: CATGIGTGANVLTF
len: 12; j_gene: TRBJ2-1; d_gene: NA; v_gene: TRBV20-1; abundance: NA; CDR3nt: TGCAGTGCTAGAGTGACAGCGGAGGAGCAGTTCTTC; CDR3aa: CSARVTAEEQFF
len: 15; j_gene: TRBJ2-1; d_gene: NA; v_gene: TRBV7-3; abundance: NA; CDR3nt: TGTGCCAGCTGCCCCGGGGCCCCAACCTACAATGAGCAGTTCTTC; CDR3aa: CASCPGAPTYNEQFF
len: 15; j_gene: TRBJ1-6; d_gene: NA; v_gene: TRBV4-3; abundance: many; CDR3nt: TGCGCCAGCAGCCAAGCAAGGTTCACTAATTCACCCCTCCACTTT; CDR3aa: CASSQARFTNSPLHF
len: 10; j_gene: TRBJ2-3; d_gene: NA; v_gene: TRBV20-1; abundance: few; CDR3nt: TGCAGTGCGCGGGGAGACTTGCAGTATTTT; CDR3aa: CSARGDLQYF
len: 14; j_gene: TRBJ2-1; d_gene: TRBD2; v_gene: TRBV27; abundance: few; CDR3nt: TGTGCCAGCAGACTAGCGGGAGGGGAAAATGAGCAGTTCTTC; CDR3aa: CASRLAGGENEQFF
len: 14; j_gene: TRBJ2-7; d_gene: TRBD1; v_gene: TRBV29-1; abundance: NA; CDR3nt: TGCAGCGCCGGTAGGACAGGGGGTGGTAATGAGCAGTACTTC; CDR3aa: CSAGRTGGGNEQYF
len: 15; j_gene: TRBJ1-2; d_gene: TRBD1; v_gene: TRBV20-1; abundance: NA; CDR3nt: TGCAGTGCTAGAGATCCCCGGGACAGCATCTATGGCTACACCTTC; CDR3aa: CSARDPRDSIYGYTF
len: 16; j_gene: TRBJ2-1; d_gene: TRBD2; v_gene: TRBV5-4; abundance: few; CDR3nt: TGTGCCAGCAGCCCCGGGACTAGCGGGTCCTACAATGAGCAGTTCTTC; CDR3aa: CASSPGTSGSYNEQFF
len: 15; j_gene: TRBJ2-5; d_gene: NA; v_gene: TRBV7-2; abundance: NA; CDR3nt: TGTGCCAGCAGCCCAACCTACAGGGAATCGGAGACCCAGTACTTC; CDR3aa: CASSPTYRESETQYF
len: 12; j_gene: TRBJ2-7; d_gene: TRBD1; v_gene: TRBV29-1; abundance: many; CDR3nt: TGCAGCGCTGTCGACAGGGCTGGAGAGCAGTACTTC; CDR3aa: CSAVDRAGEQYF
len: 16; j_gene: TRBJ1-2; d_gene: TRBD1; v_gene: TRBV9; abundance: NA; CDR3nt: TGTGCCAGCAGCACTAACCGGGACAGGGCTGACTATGGCTACACCTTC; CDR3aa: CASSTNRDRADYGYTF
len: 12; j_gene: TRBJ2-3; d_gene: NA; v_gene: TRBV20-1; abundance: NA; CDR3nt: TGCAGTGCGGAGCGGGGCACAGATACGCAGTATTTT; CDR3aa: CSAERGTDTQYF
len: 16; j_gene: TRBJ2-7; d_gene: NA; v_gene: TRBV5-5; abundance: NA; CDR3nt: TGTGCCAGCAGCTTGGCCAGGTGGTTAGCCCACAATGAGCAGTACTTC; CDR3aa: CASSLARWLAHNEQYF
len: 16; j_gene: TRBJ2-3; d_gene: TRBD2; v_gene: TRBV7-3; abundance: NA; CDR3nt: TGTGCCAGCAGCCTCAGTCGAGCGGGAGGCCGGGATACGCAGTATTTT; CDR3aa: CASSLSRAGGRDTQYF
len: 13; j_gene: TRBJ1-1; d_gene: NA; v_gene: TRBV29-1; abundance: many; CDR3nt: TGCAGCGTCGATTTAACATCGAACACTGAAGCTTTCTTT; CDR3aa: CSVDLTSNTEAFF
len: 13; j_gene: TRBJ1-2; d_gene: TRBD1; v_gene: TRBV7-2; abundance: NA; CDR3nt: TGTGCCAGCAGGGAAACAGGGGAGGGTGGCTACACCTTC; CDR3aa: CASRETGEGGYTF
len: 17; j_gene: TRBJ2-5; d_gene: TRBD1; v_gene: TRBV11-3; abundance: many; CDR3nt: TGTGCCAGCAGCCAACGACAGGGGGGATACCAACAAGAGACCCAGTACTTC; CDR3aa: CASSQRQGGYQQETQYF
len: 14; j_gene: TRBJ2-5; d_gene: NA; v_gene: TRBV20-1; abundance: NA; CDR3nt: TGCAGTGCTAGAGATCCCAGACGGGTAGAGACCCAGTACTTC; CDR3aa: CSARDPRRVETQYF
len: 15; j_gene: TRBJ1-2; d_gene: NA; v_gene: TRBV29-1; abundance: NA; CDR3nt: TGCGGCATTGGGGGGGAGTTCGGGACTAACTATGGCTACACCTTC; CDR3aa: CGIGGEFGTNYGYTF
len: 16; j_gene: TRBJ2-7; d_gene: TRBD2; v_gene: TRBV12-3/TRBV12-4; abundance: many; CDR3nt: TGTGCCAGCAGTTCTCCCGGGACTAGCGATACCTACGAGCAGTACTTC; CDR3aa: CASSSPGTSDTYEQYF
len: 15; j_gene: TRBJ1-1; d_gene: NA; v_gene: TRBV12-3/TRBV12-4; abundance: few; CDR3nt: TGTGCCAGCAGTTTAGCGTTCCCGGGGGCGGCTGAAGCTTTCTTT; CDR3aa: CASSLAFPGAAEAFF
len: 15; j_gene: TRBJ2-1; d_gene: NA; v_gene: TRBV20-1; abundance: few; CDR3nt: TGCAGTGCCGAGAGGGCGGGCCCCTCCTACAATGAGCAGTTCTTC; CDR3aa: CSAERAGPSYNEQFF
len: 16; j_gene: TRBJ2-7; d_gene: NA; v_gene: TRBV13; abundance: few; CDR3nt: TGTGCCAGCAGCCCCCCAGTTCGGGGGACTCTATACGAGCAGTACTTC; CDR3aa: CASSPPVRGTLYEQYF
len: 12; j_gene: TRBJ2-3; d_gene: NA; v_gene: TRBV4-3; abundance: NA; CDR3nt: TGCGCCAGCAGCCAAGATAGTGGACAAGCGTATTTT; CDR3aa: CASSQDSGQAYF
len: 15; j_gene: TRBJ2-1; d_gene: TRBD2; v_gene: TRBV6-4; abundance: many; CDR3nt: TGTGCCAGCAGCCCTACTAGCGGCTCCTACAATGAGCAGTTCTTC; CDR3aa: CASSPTSGSYNEQFF
len: 14; j_gene: TRBJ1-2; d_gene: TRBD1; v_gene: TRBV6-6; abundance: many; CDR3nt: TGTGCCAGCAGTGGGAGGGGGCAAGACTATGGCTACACCTTC; CDR3aa: CASSGRGQDYGYTF
len: 12; j_gene: TRBJ1-2; d_gene: TRBD1; v_gene: TRBV7-9; abundance: NA; CDR3nt: TGTGTCAGCAGCCCGAGACAGGGAGGCTACACCTTC; CDR3aa: CVSSPRQGGYTF
len: 14; j_gene: TRBJ2-3; d_gene: TRBD2; v_gene: TRBV6-5; abundance: many; CDR3nt: TGTGCCAGCAGTTTTAGCGGGTCGGGAGATACGCAGTATTTT; CDR3aa: CASSFSGSGDTQYF
len: 19; j_gene: TRBJ2-3; d_gene: TRBD1; v_gene: TRBV12-3/TRBV12-4; abundance: many; CDR3nt: TGTGCCAGCAGTTTGGGTACGGTAGTGGGACAGGGGGCAACAGATACGCAGTATTTT; CDR3aa: CASSLGTVVGQGATDTQYF
len: 14; j_gene: TRBJ2-1; d_gene: TRBD2; v_gene: TRBV13; abundance: NA; CDR3nt: TGTGCCAGCAGCCTCCCGGGACTAGCCTATGAGCAGTTCTTC; CDR3aa: CASSLPGLAYEQFF